This T cell receptor (beta chain) was identified in a study of cytomegalovirus exposure and HLA in healthy donors. The PCR made use of 60 Vbeta and 13 Jbeta primers. TCRdb's copy holds only in-frame clones and misses some; the assay was immunoSEQ multiplex PCR. In the table there are approximately 100,000 clones, around 67% of which are singletons. In germline, CDR1 is KGHSH, CDR2 LQKENI. There are 15 residues in the CDR3. With V trimmed by 4 bases and J by 0 bases, 2 bases remained unmatched. This clone has only a few counts. The material sequenced was PBMCs. This chain joins TRBV18 and TRBJ1-5; 8 nucleotides agree with TRBD1. This sequence was found in a woman between 45 and 60 years old in good health and CMV-seronegative. CDR3 coding DNA: TGTGCCAGCTCACGCGACAGGGGTAGCAATCAGCCCCAGCATTTT. Translated, it gives CASSRDRGSNQPQHF.